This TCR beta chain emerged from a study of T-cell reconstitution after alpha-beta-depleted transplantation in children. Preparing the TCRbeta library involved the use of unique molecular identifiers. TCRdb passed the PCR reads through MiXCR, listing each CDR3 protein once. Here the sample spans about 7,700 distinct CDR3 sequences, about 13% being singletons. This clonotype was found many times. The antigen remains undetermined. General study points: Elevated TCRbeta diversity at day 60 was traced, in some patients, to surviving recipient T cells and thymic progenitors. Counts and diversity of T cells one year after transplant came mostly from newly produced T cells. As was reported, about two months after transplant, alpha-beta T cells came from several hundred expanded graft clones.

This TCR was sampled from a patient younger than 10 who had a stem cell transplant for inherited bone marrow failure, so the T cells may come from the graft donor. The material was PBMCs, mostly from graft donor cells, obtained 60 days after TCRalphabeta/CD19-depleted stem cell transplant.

The CDR3 reads CAISPGPPDTEAFF. The CDR3 DNA reads as TGTGCCATCAGCCCTGGGCCACCGGACACTGAAGCTTTCTTT. The chain uses TRBV10-3 and TRBJ1-1; D not certain. Trimming removed 6 bases at V and 3 bases at J, with 14 bases between. The CDR3 has 14 residues. Germline V gene data show CDR1 as ENHRY and CDR2 as SYGVKD.